This T cell receptor (beta chain) came from a study of T cell repertoires in cytomegalovirus infection. Germline values: CDR1 SGHTA, CDR2 FQGNSA. This CDR3 contains 17 residues. The J segment lost 7 bases and the V segment lost 1 base, leaving 5 bases of the junction unmatched. Whole-study findings and limits: What dominated the ex vivo response were HLA-C-restricted CMV-specific TCR beta clonotypes.

TCRdb fed the reads into MiXCR, producing one record per CDR3 protein. This table holds roughly 190,000 distinct CDR3 sequences, roughly 9.8% found once. This clonotype was seen a handful of times. Its antigen remains unknown. The sequencing input was PBMCs. This rearrangement joins TRBV7-2 to TRBJ2-1, with 15 bases that match TRBD2. This receptor was taken from a human donor in good health (CMV status not recorded). Some clones in this sample may be carry-over from other donors' samples. CDR3: CASSLGPGTSGGNEQFF. CDR3 nucleotides: TGTGCCAGCAGCTTAGGACCAGGGACTAGCGGGGGGAATGAGCAGTTCTTC.